The 27 T cell receptor beta chains reported below all come from one sample, sequenced in a study of CD4+ T cells in melanoma (dated by TCRdb to between 2021 and 2024). The library was produced with the immunoSEQ multiplex PCR assay. This immuneACCESS table, as held by TCRdb, lists in-frame sequences with V and J called but not all clones. Of the missing ones, under half trace to an unresolved V gene in checked studies; the others have no known cause. This sample lists 90,000 to 130,000 clones; roughly 90% were detected once. The ten largest clones capture about 3.5% of the sample. Sequenced input: peripheral blood. The receptor source for this set is a human donor with melanoma.

V is TRBV28 and J is TRBJ2-7, with 9 bases matching TRBD1. The V segment lost 3 bases and the J segment 3 bases; nucleotides outside the gene matches: 3. Germline V gene sequence: CDR1 MDHEN, CDR2 SYDVKM. This CDR3 is built from 14 residues. CDR3 DNA sequence: TGTGCCAGCAGTTTGCAGGACAGGGGCTACGAGCAGTACTTC. It yields the protein CASSLQDRGYEQYF.

V usage is TRBV9 and J usage is TRBJ2-7; 11 bases agree with TRBD2. Germline V gene data show CDR1 as SGDLS and CDR2 as YYNGEE. The CDR3 loop spans 14 amino acids. Unmatched junction bases numbered 6, after V lost 4 bases and J lost 6 bases. In DNA, the CDR3 is TGTGCCAGCAGCCATAGCGGGGGGGTGCGCGAGCAGTACTTC. This sequence encodes CASSHSGGVREQYF.

This sequence joins TRBV6-1 and TRBJ1-1; D is possibly TRBD1 (6 bases). The V gene lost 6 bases and the J gene lost 2 bases, with 13 bases spanning the gap. The germline gives CDR1 MNHNS, CDR2 SASEGT. The CDR3 runs to 14 residues. This chain's CDR3 is CASRAGQLNTEAFF. In DNA, the CDR3 is TGTGCCAGCAGGGCCGGACAGCTCAACACTGAAGCTTTCTTT.

This rearrangement joins TRBV4-3 to TRBJ2-7, with 8 bases identical to TRBD1. CDR1 and CDR2 (germline): LGHNA, YSLEER. With V trimmed by 5 bases and J by 5 bases, 5 bases remained unmatched. The CDR3 is 13 residues long. CDR3 nucleotide sequence: TGCGCCAGCAGCGTCGACAGGGGTCACGAGCAGTACTTC. Its translation is CASSVDRGHEQYF.

The gene calls are TRBV29-1 and TRBJ1-5; tentative D call: TRBD1 (6 bases). The germline V gene has CDR1 SQVTM and CDR2 ANQGSEA. The CDR3 length is 14 residues. V shed 8 bases and J shed 2 bases, with 16 bases lying between them. CDR3 nucleotide sequence: TGCAGCACCCGGGAGGCAGGGGGCAATCAGCCCCAGCATTTT. Amino acids: CSTREAGGNQPQHF.

This clone has just one count. The rearrangement links TRBV28 to TRBJ1-5, with D perhaps TRBD1 (6 bases). Germline V lookup: CDR1 MDHEN, CDR2 SYDVKM. The CDR3 contains 16 residues. The V end lost 1 base, the J end lost 4 bases, and 14 bases lay between the germline ends. The CDR3 nucleotides are TGTGCCAGCAGTTTATACCCTCAAGGGGGAAATCAGCCCCAGCATTTT. Encoded protein: CASSLYPQGGNQPQHF.

The J gene is TRBJ2-7, the V gene TRBV4-3; either TRBD1 or TRBD2 may supply D (5 bases each). This CDR3 contains 16 residues. Trimming pared 0 bases from V and 3 bases from J, leaving 15 bases between. The germline V gene encodes CDR1 LGHNA and CDR2 YSLEER. The CDR3 sequence is CASSQDWGSKRYEQYF. For the CDR3, the DNA is TGCGCCAGCAGCCAAGATTGGGGGTCCAAACGCTACGAGCAGTACTTC.

This chain links TRBV7-2 with TRBJ2-3, with 11 nucleotides matching TRBD1. V gave up 3 bases and J gave up 1 base; unmatched junction bases: 9. The germline gives CDR1 SGHTA, CDR2 FQGNSA. The CDR3 is made up of 18 amino acids. In DNA, the CDR3 is TGTGCCAGCAGCTTCACCGGGACAGGGGGGTCGGGCACAGATACGCAGTATTTT. Residues: CASSFTGTGGSGTDTQYF.

This clone was seen only once. This chain uses TRBV10-3 with TRBJ1-5, with 7 bases lining up with TRBD1. The CDR3 runs 15 residues. From germline, CDR1 is ENHRY and CDR2 SYGVKD. The V gene end was trimmed by 2 bases and the J gene end by 6 bases; junction bases not matched to a gene: 7. CDR3 loop: CAISEGQAEVQPQHF. CDR3 coding DNA: TGTGCCATCAGTGAGGGACAGGCTGAGGTTCAGCCCCAGCATTTT.

The rearrangement joins TRBV5-8 to TRBJ2-5; 7 positions match TRBD2. This CDR3 spans 14 amino acids. Trimming took 1 base from V and 4 from J; bases not matched to a gene: 4. Germline V lookup: CDR1 SGHTS, CDR2 YDEGEE. CDR3 bases: TGTGCCAGCAGCTTGCCGGGAGGAGTAGAGACCCAGTACTTC. It is translated as CASSLPGGVETQYF.

In DNA form, the CDR3 reads TGTGCCAGCAGCTTTTCATCTGAGACCCAGTACTTC. This gives the protein CASSFSSETQYF. This chain links TRBV5-6 with TRBJ2-5, with unresolved D. From germline, CDR1 is SGHDT and CDR2 YYEEEE. The CDR3 runs to 12 residues. V was clipped by 2 bases and J by 5 bases, with 7 bases between them.

This chain uses TRBV7-3 with TRBJ2-2; 13 bases fit TRBD2. Germline V gene sequence: CDR1 SGHTA, CDR2 FQGTGA. The CDR3 extends over 15 amino acids. V trimming: 8 bases; J trimming: 8 bases; junction bases outside the gene matches: 8. The DNA for the CDR3 is TGTGCCAGCCGCGCCGGGACTAGCGGGACAGGGGAGCTGTTTTTT. Its translation: CASRAGTSGTGELFF. Using reference TRBV7-3 and TRBJ2-2 for the parts outside the CDR3, the full variable domain is GAGVSQTPSNKVTEKGKYVELRCDPISGHTALYWYRQSLGQGPEFLIYFQGTGAADDSGLPNDRFFAVRPEGSVSTLKIQRTERGDSAVYLCASRAGTSGTGELFFGEGSRLTVL.

CDR3 sequence reads: CASRPAGTDTQYF. CDR3 in DNA: TGTGCCAGCAGGCCCGCGGGGACAGATACGCAGTATTTT. The rearrangement links TRBV28 to TRBJ2-3, with D possibly matching TRBD2 (6 bases). Germline CDR1 reads MDHEN; CDR2 reads SYDVKM. This CDR3 region has 13 residues. V dropped 6 bases and J dropped 3 bases, with 10 bases sitting between them.

This clone has just one count. This chain connects TRBV6-5 to TRBJ1-4; D remains ambiguous. Germline V CDR1 and CDR2: MNHEY, SVGAGI. The CDR3 has 14 residues. Trimming cost V 4 bases and J 4 bases, with 10 bases left between them. The CDR3 DNA is TGTGCCAGCAGTTTCGGACGGGATAATGAAAAACTGTTTTTT. Protein sequence: CASSFGRDNEKLFF.

The rearrangement links TRBV27 to TRBJ2-5; D is possibly TRBD2 (6 bases). The V end lost 5 bases, the J end lost 2 bases, and 12 bases lay between the germline ends. The germline CDR1 and CDR2 sequences are MNHEY and SMNVEV (reference sequence). The CDR3 has 14 residues. The CDR3 DNA sequence: TGTGCCAGCAGTGGATGGGCGGGGCAAGAGACCCAGTACTTC. Its protein product is CASSGWAGQETQYF.

The gene calls are TRBV5-4 and TRBJ1-2; D uncertain. The CDR3 totals 14 residues. The germline CDR1 and CDR2 sequences are SGHNT and YYREEE (reference sequence). V lost 0 bases, J lost 4 bases, and 10 bases lay in between. The CDR3 protein is CASSLEHRRYGYTF. CDR3 DNA: TGTGCCAGCAGCTTGGAACATCGCCGCTATGGCTACACCTTC.

This rearrangement joins TRBV6-5 to TRBJ2-1, with D possibly matching TRBD2 (5 bases). CDR3 size: 15 residues. Trimming pared 6 bases from V and 4 bases from J, leaving 16 bases between. Germline lookup yields CDR1 MNHEY and CDR2 SVGAGI. This CDR3 is CASRLDPREYNEQFF. CDR3 in DNA: TGTGCCAGCAGGTTGGACCCTAGGGAGTACAATGAGCAGTTCTTC.

In nucleotides, the CDR3 is TGTGCCAGCGGGGGACAGGGCGGGTACGAGCAGTACTTC. Its translation is CASGGQGGYEQYF. The chain is built from TRBV2 and TRBJ2-7, with TRBD1 matching 9 bases. The CDR3 spans 13 residues. Germline CDR1 and CDR2: SNHLY and FYNNEI. The V segment lost 8 bases and the J segment 4 bases; nucleotides outside the gene matches: 6.

This clone was detected once. The CDR3 loop reads CASSFEGQEEKLFF. CDR3 in DNA: TGTGCCAGCAGTTTTGAAGGACAGGAAGAAAAACTGTTTTTT. This chain uses TRBV28 with TRBJ1-4; 7 nucleotides agree with TRBD1. The CDR3 spans 14 residues. Germline V gene data show CDR1 as MDHEN and CDR2 as SYDVKM. The J segment lost 8 bases and the V segment lost 3 bases, leaving 6 bases of the junction unmatched.

The chain couples TRBV7-9 to TRBJ2-2; D is unclear. V lost 6 bases and J 9 bases, leaving 14 bases between the germline ends. The CDR3 is 13 amino acids. Germline V CDR1 and CDR2: SEHNR, FQNEAQ (reference sequence). CDR3 nucleotide sequence: TGTGCCAGCAGACAACGGGCTGTTTGGGAGCTGTTTTTT. Residues: CASRQRAVWELFF.

J is TRBJ2-3 and V is TRBV11-2; weak D call: TRBD1 (5 bases). Trimming shortened V by 5 bases and J by 3 bases, and 15 bases separated the two germline ends. CDR1 SGHAT and CDR2 FQNNGV come from the germline V gene. The CDR3 totals 15 residues. The CDR3 coding sequence is TGTGCCAGCAGCGAAGGGGTATTCATAACAGATACGCAGTATTTT. Protein: CASSEGVFITDTQYF.

This chain links TRBV4-1 with TRBJ1-5, with TRBD1 matching over 7 bases. This CDR3 spans 15 amino acids. The V segment lost 3 bases and the J segment 4 bases; nucleotides outside the gene matches: 6. The germline V gene has CDR1 MGHRA and CDR2 YSYEKL. CDR3 DNA: TGCGCCAGCAGCCAGGCTACAGGGGTAAATCAGCCCCAGCATTTT. Translating it yields CASSQATGVNQPQHF.

The chain is built from TRBV28 and TRBJ2-7; TRBD2 agrees at 8 bases. The CDR3 has 17 amino acids. V was pared by 3 bases and J by 0 bases, with 10 bases of the junction left unmatched. The germline V gene encodes CDR1 MDHEN and CDR2 SYDVKM. CDR3 nucleotides: TGTGCCAGCAGTTTCAAACTAGCGGACCTAAGCTCCTACGAGCAGTACTTC. This codes for CASSFKLADLSSYEQYF.

The rearrangement uses TRBV4-2 and TRBJ2-3, with TRBD2 as a possible D gene (5 bases). CDR1 LGHNA and CDR2 YNFKEQ come from the germline V gene. With 2 bases removed from V and 2 bases from J, the gap between germline ends came to 20 bases. This CDR3 contains 18 residues. The CDR3 loop reads CASSQSLDSLGDTDTQYF. The DNA for the CDR3 is TGTGCCAGCAGCCAATCGCTGGACTCTCTCGGGGACACAGATACGCAGTATTTT.

The chain carries TRBV20-1 and TRBJ1-2; no reliable D call. With 2 bases removed from V and 4 bases from J, the gap between germline ends came to 5 bases. The V gene's germline CDR1 is DFQATT and CDR2 SNEGSKA (reference sequence). The CDR3 is made up of 11 amino acids. The CDR3 is CSARQTYGYTF. CDR3 DNA: TGCAGTGCTAGACAGACCTATGGCTACACCTTC.

This chain links TRBV5-4 with TRBJ1-4; TRBD1 might be the D (6 bases). The CDR3 extends over 14 amino acids. The germline V gene encodes CDR1 SGHNT and CDR2 YYREEE (reference sequence). The V and J ends lost 4 bases and 5 bases respectively, with 12 bases between them. DNA for the CDR3: TGTGCCAGCAGCCTCAGGGGTGTGAATGAAAAACTGTTTTTT. The encoded protein is CASSLRGVNEKLFF.

The chain is built from TRBV5-1 and TRBJ2-7, with 9 bases that match TRBD1. Losses at the gene ends were 5 bases for V and 2 bases for J; bases not matched to a gene: 2. The length of the CDR3 is 13 residues. Germline-derived CDR1 and CDR2 are SGHRS and YFSETQ. CDR3 protein: CASRGTGTYEQYF. DNA for the CDR3: TGCGCCAGCAGAGGGACAGGGACCTACGAGCAGTACTTC.